One sample yielded the 13 T cell receptor beta chains listed below, sequenced in a study of blood T cell repertoires in COVID-19. The data were produced by immunoSEQ multiplex PCR, yet TCRdb's version contains in-frame clones alone and is incomplete. The sample has 150,000 to 200,000 clones; roughly four fifths are singletons. Sequencing was done on a sample of peripheral blood. Receptors were obtained from a man aged 35 to 55 who had recovered from COVID-19.

Here the CDR3 reads CASSIPTGAGEQYF. In DNA form, the CDR3 reads TGTGCCAGCAGCATACCTACAGGGGCCGGCGAGCAGTACTTC. The genes are TRBV11-1 and TRBJ2-7; 7 bases are shared with TRBD1. The V gene end was trimmed by 5 bases and the J gene end by 6 bases; junction bases not matched to a gene: 10. Germline values: CDR1 SGHAT, CDR2 FQDESV (reference sequence). The CDR3 totals 14 residues.

This chain joins TRBV6-6 and TRBJ1-1; the match to TRBD1 covers 7 bases. The V and J ends lost 6 bases and 1 base, in that order; junction bases with no gene match: 5. This CDR3 spans 14 amino acids. Germline assignment: CDR1 MNHNY and CDR2 SVGAGI (reference sequence). For the CDR3, the DNA is TGTGCCAGCAGCCCCCAGGGGGGGAACACTGAAGCTTTCTTT. Amino acids: CASSPQGGNTEAFF.

In its sample, this clone was seen a few times. The chain uses TRBV11-3 and TRBJ2-7; 14 nucleotides line up with TRBD2. Germline-derived CDR1 and CDR2 are SGHNT and YENEEA. The CDR3 consists of 19 residues. The V and J ends lost 0 bases and 2 bases, in that order; junction bases with no gene match: 9. The CDR3 region has the DNA TGTGCCAGCAGCTTAGAAGGGGGGGGACTAGCGGGAGAGGCCTACGAGCAGTACTTC. This encodes CASSLEGGGLAGEAYEQYF.

The chain uses TRBV4-3 and TRBJ1-2; weak D call: TRBD1 (6 bases). The germline gives CDR1 LGHNA, CDR2 YSLEER. The V end was cut by 4 bases, the J end by 8 bases, with 20 bases between. The CDR3 is made up of 15 amino acids. CDR3 DNA sequence: TGCGCCAGCAGCCGCCGTAGACAGGCAATAGAGGGCTACACCTTC. Amino acid sequence: CASSRRRQAIEGYTF.

The CDR3 here is CASSVEGGNPTDTQYF. In DNA, the CDR3 is TGTGCCAGCAGCGTGGAGGGAGGAAACCCCACAGATACGCAGTATTTT. This sequence joins TRBV9 and TRBJ2-3; the D gene is possibly TRBD2 (6 bases). V dropped 2 bases and J dropped 2 bases, with 15 bases sitting between them. CDR1 is SGDLS and CDR2 is YYNGEE in the germline V gene. CDR3 size: 16 residues.

The J gene is TRBJ2-3, the V gene TRBV10-3, with 12 bases aligning to TRBD2. The CDR3 sequence is 15 residues long. Unmatched junction bases numbered 7, after V lost 10 bases and J lost 2 bases. Germline V gene lookup returns CDR1 ENHRY and CDR2 SYGVKD. In DNA form, the CDR3 reads TGTGCCACCAAGACTAGCGGGAGACTCACAGATACGCAGTATTTT. Translation: CATKTSGRLTDTQYF.

The chain is built from TRBV7-9 and TRBJ2-5; 7 bases match TRBD1. Germline V CDR1 and CDR2: SEHNR, FQNEAQ (reference sequence). J was trimmed by 3 bases and V by 5 bases; bases with no gene match: 9. CDR3 length: 15 residues. This CDR3 reads CASSPGQAYKETQYF. In DNA form, the CDR3 reads TGTGCCAGCAGCCCCGGACAGGCCTATAAAGAGACCCAGTACTTC.

The rearrangement uses TRBV9 and TRBJ2-1, with TRBD2 matching over 8 bases. Germline V CDR1 and CDR2: SGDLS, YYNGEE. Trimming removed 0 bases from V and 0 bases from J; junction bases left unmatched: 5. The CDR3 length is 17 residues. The CDR3 nucleotides are TGTGCCAGCAGCGTAGCAAGCGGGGGTTTCTCCTACAATGAGCAGTTCTTC. Translated, it gives CASSVASGGFSYNEQFF.

The V gene is TRBV4-2, the J gene TRBJ2-7; D may be TRBD2 (5 bases). The CDR3 length is 16 residues. V shed 5 bases and J shed 3 bases, with 20 bases lying between them. Germline-derived CDR1 and CDR2 are LGHNA and YNFKEQ. Here the CDR3 reads CASSGPELGGVYEQYF. The CDR3 DNA reads TGTGCCAGCAGCGGGCCCGAACTAGGTGGTGTCTACGAGCAGTACTTC.

This chain connects TRBV30 to TRBJ1-5, with 9 bases fitting TRBD1. There are 14 residues in the CDR3. V lost 3 bases to trimming and J lost 7 bases; unmatched junction nucleotides: 7. CDR1 is GTSNPN and CDR2 is SVGIG in the germline V gene (reference sequence). The CDR3 DNA is TGTGCCTGGAGCGGGGGACAGGGCGACCAGCCCCAGCATTTT. Translation: CAWSGGQGDQPQHF.

The rearrangement links TRBV7-9 to TRBJ2-1; 13 bases map to TRBD2. CDR3 size: 15 residues. V lost 5 bases, J lost 6 bases, and 4 bases stayed unmatched. Per the germline V gene, CDR1 is SEHNR and CDR2 is FQNEAQ (reference sequence). The CDR3 reads CASSSTSGRANEQFF. The CDR3 nucleotides read TGTGCCAGCAGCAGCACTAGCGGGAGGGCCAATGAGCAGTTCTTC.

Notes on this clone: An end of the junction differs from the germline gene, which may be a read error. The rearrangement joins TRBV7-7 to TRBJ2-1, with D maybe TRBD2 (6 bases). The CDR3 is made up of 14 amino acids. The V gene's germline CDR1 is SSHAT and CDR2 FNYEAQ (reference sequence). This chain's CDR3 is CASSPPGRRDEQFF. The CDR3 bases are TGTGCTAGCAGCCCCCCGGGGAGGCGGGATGAGCAGTTCTTC.

The chain combines TRBV10-3 with TRBJ1-1; D ambiguous. The CDR3 is 14 amino acids. Deletions cut 6 bases from V and 2 bases from J, with 13 bases between. The germline gives CDR1 ENHRY, CDR2 SYGVKD. CDR3 in DNA: TGTGCCATCAGGGGAGGAACAGAAAACACTGAAGCTTTCTTT. This encodes CAIRGGTENTEAFF.